This TCR beta chain was recovered during a study of blood T cell repertoires in COVID-19. In the source study's methods: Amplification of reference gene primers was used by the study to estimate nucleated cell counts. Sequencing was performed with immunoSEQ multiplex PCR; in TCRdb, only in-frame clones are kept and a portion is missing. That table gives V, J and clone size, and the DNA gave D and trimming. The sample contains 150,000 to 200,000 clones, 80% to 85% of which appear only once. The CDR3 length is 15 residues. Germline CDR1 and CDR2: MDHEN and SYDVKM. The trim removed 5 bases at V and 1 base at J, leaving 4 bases unmatched. The table lists this clone with a few counts.

The receptor's source is a human donor with acute or convalescent COVID-19. The donor label of this sample is uncertain. The rearrangement joins TRBV28 to TRBJ2-1, with 8 bases that match TRBD2. Sequenced: peripheral blood. The CDR3 reads CASSKAGVSYNEQFF. In nucleotides, the CDR3 is TGTGCCAGCAGTAAAGCGGGAGTTTCCTACAATGAGCAGTTCTTC.